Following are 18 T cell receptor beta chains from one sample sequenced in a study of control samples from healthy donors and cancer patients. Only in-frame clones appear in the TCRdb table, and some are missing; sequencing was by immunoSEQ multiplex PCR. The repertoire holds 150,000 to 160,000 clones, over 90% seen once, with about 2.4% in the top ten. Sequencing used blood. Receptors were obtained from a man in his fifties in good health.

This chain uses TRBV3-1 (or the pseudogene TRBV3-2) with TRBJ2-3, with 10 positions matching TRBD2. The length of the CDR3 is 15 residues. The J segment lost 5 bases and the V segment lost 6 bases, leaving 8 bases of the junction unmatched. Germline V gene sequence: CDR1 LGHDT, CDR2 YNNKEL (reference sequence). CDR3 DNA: TGTGCCAGCAGGGTTAGCGGGAGGAGGGAAGATACGCAGTATTTT. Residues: CASRVSGRREDTQYF.

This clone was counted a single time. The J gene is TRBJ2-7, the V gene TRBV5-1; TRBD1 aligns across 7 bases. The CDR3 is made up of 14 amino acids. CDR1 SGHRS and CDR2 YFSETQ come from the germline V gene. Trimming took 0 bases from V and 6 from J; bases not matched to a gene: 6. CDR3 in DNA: TGCGCCAGCAGCTTGGGGGACAGCCCTTCCGAGCAGTACTTC. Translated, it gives CASSLGDSPSEQYF.

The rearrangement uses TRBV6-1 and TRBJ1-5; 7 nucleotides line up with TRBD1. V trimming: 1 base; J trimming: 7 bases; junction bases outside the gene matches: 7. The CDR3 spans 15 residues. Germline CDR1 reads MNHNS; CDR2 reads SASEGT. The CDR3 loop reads CASSEVSGGWQPQHF. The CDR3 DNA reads TGTGCCAGCAGTGAAGTGTCAGGGGGTTGGCAGCCCCAGCATTTT.

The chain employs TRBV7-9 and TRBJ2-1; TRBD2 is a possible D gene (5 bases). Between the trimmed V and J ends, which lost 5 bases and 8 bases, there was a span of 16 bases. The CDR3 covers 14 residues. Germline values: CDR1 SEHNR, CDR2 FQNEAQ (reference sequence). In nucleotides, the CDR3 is TGTGCCAGCAGCCCAGGAGGCGGTCCCGATGAGCAGTTCTTC. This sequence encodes CASSPGGGPDEQFF. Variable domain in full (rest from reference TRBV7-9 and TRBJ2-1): DTGVSQNPRHKITKRGQNVTFRCDPISEHNRLYWYRQTLGQGPEFLTYFQNEAQLEKSRLLSDRFSAERPKGSFSTLEIQRTEQGDSAMYLCASSPGGGPDEQFFGPGTRLTVL.

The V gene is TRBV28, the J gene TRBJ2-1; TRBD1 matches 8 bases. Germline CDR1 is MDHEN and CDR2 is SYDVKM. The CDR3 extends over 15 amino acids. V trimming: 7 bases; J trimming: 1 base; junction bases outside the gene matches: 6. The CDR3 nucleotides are TGTGCCAGCAACCCCGGGACAGGATCCTACAATGAGCAGTTCTTC. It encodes CASNPGTGSYNEQFF.

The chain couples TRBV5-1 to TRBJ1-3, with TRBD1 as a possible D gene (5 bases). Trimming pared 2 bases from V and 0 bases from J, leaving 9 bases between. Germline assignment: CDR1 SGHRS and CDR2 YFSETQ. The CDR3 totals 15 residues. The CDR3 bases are TGCGCCAGCAGCTTAACAGGTTTCTCTGGAAACACCATATATTTT. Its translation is CASSLTGFSGNTIYF.

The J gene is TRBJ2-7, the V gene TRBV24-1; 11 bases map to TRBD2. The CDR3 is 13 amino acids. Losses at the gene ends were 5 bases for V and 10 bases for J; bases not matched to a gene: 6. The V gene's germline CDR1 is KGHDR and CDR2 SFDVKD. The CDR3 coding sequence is TGTGCCACCAGTGGAGGTAGCGGGAGGGCTCAGTACTTC. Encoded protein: CATSGGSGRAQYF.

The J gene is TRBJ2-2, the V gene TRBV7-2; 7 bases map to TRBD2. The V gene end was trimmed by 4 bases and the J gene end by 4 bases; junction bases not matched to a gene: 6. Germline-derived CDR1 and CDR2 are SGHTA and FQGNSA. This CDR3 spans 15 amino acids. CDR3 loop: CASSSSTSPTGELFF. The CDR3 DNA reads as TGTGCCAGCAGCTCGTCGACTAGCCCCACCGGGGAGCTGTTTTTT.

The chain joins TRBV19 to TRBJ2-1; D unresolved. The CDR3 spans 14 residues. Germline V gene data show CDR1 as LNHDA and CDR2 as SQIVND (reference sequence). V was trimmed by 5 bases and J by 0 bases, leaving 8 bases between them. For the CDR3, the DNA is TGTGCCAGTAGTGTTGGGAACTCCTACAATGAGCAGTTCTTC. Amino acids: CASSVGNSYNEQFF.

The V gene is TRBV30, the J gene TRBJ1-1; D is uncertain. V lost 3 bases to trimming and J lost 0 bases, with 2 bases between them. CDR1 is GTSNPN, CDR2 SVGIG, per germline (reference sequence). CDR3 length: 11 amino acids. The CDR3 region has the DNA TGTGCCTGGAGGGTGAACACTGAAGCTTTCTTT. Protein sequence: CAWRVNTEAFF.

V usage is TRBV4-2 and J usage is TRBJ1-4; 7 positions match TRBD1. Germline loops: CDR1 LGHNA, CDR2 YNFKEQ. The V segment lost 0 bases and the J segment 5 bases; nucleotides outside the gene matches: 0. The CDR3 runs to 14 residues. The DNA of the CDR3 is TGTGCCAGCAGCCAAGAGACAGGGAATGAAAAACTGTTTTTT. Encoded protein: CASSQETGNEKLFF.

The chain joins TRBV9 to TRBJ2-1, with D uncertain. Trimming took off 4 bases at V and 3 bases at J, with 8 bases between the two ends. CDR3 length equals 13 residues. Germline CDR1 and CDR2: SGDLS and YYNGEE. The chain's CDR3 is CASSPSVYNEQFF. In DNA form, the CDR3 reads TGTGCCAGCAGCCCGAGTGTCTACAATGAGCAGTTCTTC.

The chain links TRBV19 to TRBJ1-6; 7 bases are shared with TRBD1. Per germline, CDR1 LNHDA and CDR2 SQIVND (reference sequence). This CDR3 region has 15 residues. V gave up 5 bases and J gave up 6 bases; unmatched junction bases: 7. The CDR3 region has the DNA TGTGCCAGTAGTCTTGGGACAGCCGCTAATTCACCCCTCCACTTT. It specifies CASSLGTAANSPLHF.

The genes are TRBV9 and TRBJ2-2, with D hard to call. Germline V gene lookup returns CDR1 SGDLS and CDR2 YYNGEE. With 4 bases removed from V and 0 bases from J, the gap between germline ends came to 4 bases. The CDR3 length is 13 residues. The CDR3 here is CASSPPNTGELFF. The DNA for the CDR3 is TGTGCCAGCAGCCCCCCGAACACCGGGGAGCTGTTTTTT.

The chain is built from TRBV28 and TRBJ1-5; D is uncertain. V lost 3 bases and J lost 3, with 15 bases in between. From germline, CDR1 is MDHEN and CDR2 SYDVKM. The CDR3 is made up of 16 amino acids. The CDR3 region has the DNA TGTGCCAGCAGTTTTAGGAGGGCCCGGAACAATCAGCCCCAGCATTTT. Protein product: CASSFRRARNNQPQHF.

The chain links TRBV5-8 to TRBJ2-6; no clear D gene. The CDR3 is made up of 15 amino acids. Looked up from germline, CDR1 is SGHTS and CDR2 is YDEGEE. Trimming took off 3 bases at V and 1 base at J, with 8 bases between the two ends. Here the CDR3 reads CASSYRLSGANVLTF. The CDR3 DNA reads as TGTGCCAGCAGCTACCGGTTATCTGGGGCCAACGTCCTGACTTTC.

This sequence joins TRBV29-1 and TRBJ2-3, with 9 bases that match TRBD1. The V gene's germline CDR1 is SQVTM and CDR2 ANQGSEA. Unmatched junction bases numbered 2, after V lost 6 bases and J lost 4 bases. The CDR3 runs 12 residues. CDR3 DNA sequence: TGCAGCGTGGGACAGGGCGCAGATACGCAGTATTTT. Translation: CSVGQGADTQYF.

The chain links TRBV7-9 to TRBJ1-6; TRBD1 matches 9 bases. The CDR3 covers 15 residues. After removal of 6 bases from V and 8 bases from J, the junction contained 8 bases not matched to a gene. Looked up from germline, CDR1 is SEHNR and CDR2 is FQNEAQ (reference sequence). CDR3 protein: CASRSTGGAYSPLHF. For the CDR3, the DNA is TGTGCCAGCAGATCTACAGGGGGCGCATATTCACCCCTCCACTTT.